These 30 T cell receptor beta chains originate from one sample sequenced in a study of blood T cell repertoires in COVID-19. Some clones are missing from TCRdb's copy, which holds only in-frame ones; the method was immunoSEQ multiplex PCR. The table shows 95,000 to 110,000 clones, with around 87% occurring only once. Sample: peripheral blood. The receptors here all came from a man in his fifties or sixties with acute or convalescent COVID-19.

The rearrangement links TRBV28 to TRBJ1-1; D is undetermined. With 5 bases removed from V and 3 bases from J, the gap between germline ends came to 13 bases. Germline loops: CDR1 MDHEN, CDR2 SYDVKM. The CDR3 spans 14 residues. The CDR3 bases are TGTGCCAGCAGTCTAGGAGGAGTGGACACTGAAGCTTTCTTT. The encoded protein is CASSLGGVDTEAFF. Using reference TRBV28 and TRBJ1-1 for the parts outside the CDR3, the full variable domain is DVKVTQSSRYLVKRTGEKVFLECVQDMDHENMFWYRQDPGLGLRLIYFSYDVKMKEKGDIPEGYSVSREKKERFSLILESASTNQTSMYLCASSLGGVDTEAFFGQGTRLTVV.

The chain carries TRBV7-9 and TRBJ2-5; D might be TRBD2 (5 bases). In germline, CDR1 is SEHNR, CDR2 FQNEAQ (reference sequence). The CDR3 totals 13 residues. Trimming stripped 0 bases from V and 5 bases from J, with 7 bases between. CDR3 loop: CASSLAQRETQYF. The CDR3 nucleotides read TGTGCCAGCAGCTTAGCGCAGCGGGAGACCCAGTACTTC. Drawing the rest from reference TRBV7-9 and TRBJ2-5, the complete variable domain is DTGVSQNPRHKITKRGQNVTFRCDPISEHNRLYWYRQTLGQGPEFLTYFQNEAQLEKSRLLSDRFSAERPKGSFSTLEIQRTEQGDSAMYLCASSLAQRETQYFGPGTRLLVL.

CDR3 coding DNA: TGTGCCAGCAGTTACCAGGGGGCCATCACCGGGGAGCTGTTTTTT. Amino acids: CASSYQGAITGELFF. V is TRBV6-5 and J is TRBJ2-2; 8 bases are a match to TRBD1. The V segment lost 2 bases and the J segment 4 bases; nucleotides outside the gene matches: 3. The CDR3 is 15 amino acids. Germline CDR1 is MNHEY and CDR2 is SVGAGI.

The chain links TRBV6-5 to TRBJ1-5; D not certain. Germline V gene data show CDR1 as MNHEY and CDR2 as SVGAGI. The V and J ends lost 6 bases and 0 bases respectively, with 6 bases between them. This CDR3 spans 13 amino acids. The CDR3: CASRTGSNQPQHF. In DNA form, the CDR3 reads TGTGCCAGCAGGACGGGTAGCAATCAGCCCCAGCATTTT.

The genes are TRBV5-1 and TRBJ2-1; 12 bases align to TRBD2. This CDR3 is 16 amino acids long. The germline V gene encodes CDR1 SGHRS and CDR2 YFSETQ. V dropped 0 bases and J dropped 10; count of bases not matched to a gene: 8. The CDR3 DNA reads TGCGCCAGCAGCTTGGCCTCGGGACTAGCGGGCGGCGAGCAGTTCTTC. It specifies CASSLASGLAGGEQFF.

V is TRBV5-6 and J is TRBJ2-2; 12 nucleotides line up with TRBD2. The germline CDR1 and CDR2 sequences are SGHDT and YYEEEE. V lost 3 bases and J lost 1; bases outside the gene matches: 7. This CDR3 is 18 amino acids long. The CDR3 loop is CASSSTTSGSGNTGELFF. As DNA, the CDR3 is TGTGCCAGCAGCTCCACGACTAGCGGGAGCGGGAACACCGGGGAGCTGTTTTTT.

The chain links TRBV20-1 to TRBJ1-4; no clear D. The CDR3 consists of 10 residues. From germline, CDR1 is DFQATT and CDR2 SNEGSKA (reference sequence). Trimming shortened V by 6 bases and J by 8 bases, and 7 bases separated the two germline ends. The CDR3 DNA follows: TGCAGTGCCGTCGGGGAAAAACTGTTTTTT. It encodes CSAVGEKLFF.

V and J are TRBV9 and TRBJ2-3; 8 positions agree with TRBD2. CDR3 length equals 18 residues. The V gene's germline CDR1 is SGDLS and CDR2 YYNGEE. V was pared by 3 bases and J by 3 bases, with 15 bases of the junction left unmatched. CDR3 residues: CASSARRGGLVKTDTQYF. The CDR3 nucleotides read TGTGCCAGCAGCGCCAGGAGGGGGGGACTAGTGAAAACAGATACGCAGTATTTT.

The chain links TRBV18 to TRBJ2-1; TRBD1 might be the D (5 bases). The V gene lost 10 bases and the J gene lost 1 base, with 11 bases spanning the gap. This CDR3 comprises 13 residues. The germline gives CDR1 KGHSH, CDR2 LQKENI. The CDR3 region is CATKQDSYNEQFF. The CDR3 DNA follows: TGTGCCACCAAACAGGATTCCTACAATGAGCAGTTCTTC. Looking up the rest from reference TRBV18 and TRBJ2-1 gives the full variable domain: NAGVMQNPRHLVRRRGQEARLRCSPMKGHSHVYWYRQLPEEGLKFMVYLQKENIIDESGMPKERFSAEFPKEGPSILRIQQVVRGDSAAYFCATKQDSYNEQFFGPGTRLTVL.

This chain joins TRBV6-5 and TRBJ2-3; a possible D gene is TRBD2 (6 bases). The CDR3 has 14 amino acids. Germline CDR1 MNHEY, CDR2 SVGAGI. V was pared by 7 bases and J by 1 base, with 12 bases between. The CDR3, as DNA: TGTGCCAGCACGTCGGGAGCGCGCACAGATACGCAGTATTTT. Translated, it gives CASTSGARTDTQYF.

V gene TRBV30 combines with J gene TRBJ2-2; TRBD1 agrees at 8 bases. The V gene's germline CDR1 is GTSNPN and CDR2 SVGIG (reference sequence). The trim removed 8 bases at V and 4 bases at J, leaving 9 bases unmatched. The CDR3 contains 14 residues. The CDR3 sequence is CASTDRGATGELFF. The CDR3 nucleotides are TGTGCCAGCACTGACAGGGGAGCCACCGGGGAGCTGTTTTTT. The whole variable domain, filled in from reference TRBV30 and TRBJ2-2, reads SQTIHQWPATLVQPVGSPLSLECTVEGTSNPNLYWYRQAAGRGLQLLFYSVGIGQISSEVPQNLSASRPQDRQFILSSKKLLLSDSGFYLCASTDRGATGELFFGEGSRLTVL.

This clone was found once. The rearrangement links TRBV28 to TRBJ1-2; D unclear. V was clipped by 4 bases and J by 8 bases, with 11 bases between them. CDR1 MDHEN and CDR2 SYDVKM come from the germline V gene. The CDR3 runs to 12 residues. Written as DNA, the CDR3 is TGTGCCAGCAGTTCCGGGGTAGGAGGCTACACCTTC. Translating it yields CASSSGVGGYTF.

The chain links TRBV28 to TRBJ2-7, with D possibly being TRBD2 (6 bases). This CDR3 is 14 amino acids long. Germline values: CDR1 MDHEN, CDR2 SYDVKM. V was cut by 5 bases and J by 7 bases, with 18 bases left in between. CDR3 DNA sequence: TGTGCCAGCAGTCCCCCGGGAGTACTGCGGGAGCAGTACTTC. It yields the protein CASSPPGVLREQYF.

This clone was counted a single time. The chain couples TRBV24-1 to TRBJ2-2; 9 bases are shared with TRBD2. There are 15 residues in the CDR3. V gave up 7 bases and J gave up 1 base; unmatched junction bases: 3. Germline V CDR1 and CDR2: KGHDR, SFDVKD. The CDR3 DNA is TGTGCCACCAGAAGCGGGGGGAAGAACACCGGGGAGCTGTTTTTT. Its protein is CATRSGGKNTGELFF.

The chain joins TRBV6-1 to TRBJ1-2; D might be TRBD1 (6 bases). The CDR3 contains 18 residues. Germline V gene sequence: CDR1 MNHNS, CDR2 SASEGT. V was pared by 4 bases and J by 7 bases, with 28 bases between. CDR3 coding DNA: TGTGCCAGCAGTGCATCTACAGGGTTTGTGGGTGGGGGATTTGGCTACACCTTC. This codes for CASSASTGFVGGGFGYTF.

V gene TRBV27 combines with J gene TRBJ2-3, with D possibly matching TRBD1 (5 bases). The CDR3 length is 15 residues. CDR1 is MNHEY, CDR2 SMNVEV, per germline (reference sequence). V gave up 2 bases and J gave up 2 bases, with 11 bases separating them. CDR3 sequence: CASSLGARPTDTQYF. The CDR3 DNA sequence: TGTGCCAGCAGTTTAGGGGCTAGACCCACAGATACGCAGTATTTT.

A single count supports this clone. The chain recombines TRBV6-6 with TRBJ2-7; no reliable D call. The CDR3 covers 15 residues. Germline-derived CDR1 and CDR2 are MNHNY and SVGAGI (reference sequence). The V gene lost 3 bases and the J gene lost 5 bases, with 17 bases spanning the gap. The CDR3 DNA reads TGTGCCAGCAGTTATAACCCTCTGACGGGTAACGAGCAGTACTTC. It yields the protein CASSYNPLTGNEQYF.

The gene calls are TRBV3-1 (or the pseudogene TRBV3-2) and TRBJ1-1; possibly TRBD1 for D (6 bases). Between the trimmed V and J ends, which lost 6 bases and 1 base, there was a span of 12 bases. In germline, CDR1 is LGHDT, CDR2 YNNKEL (reference sequence). The CDR3 extends over 14 amino acids. CDR3 region: CASRKTGTNTEAFF. For the CDR3, the DNA is TGTGCCAGCAGAAAAACAGGGACGAACACTGAAGCTTTCTTT.

The V and J genes are TRBV18 and TRBJ1-2; D gene ambiguous. Germline assignment: CDR1 KGHSH and CDR2 LQKENI. This CDR3 is 13 amino acids long. The V end was cut by 6 bases, the J end by 2 bases, with 10 bases between. The CDR3 sequence is CASSQQANYGYTF. In DNA form, the CDR3 reads TGTGCCAGCTCGCAGCAGGCGAACTATGGCTACACCTTC.

The genes are TRBV5-1 and TRBJ2-1; 10 bases align to TRBD2. After removal of 4 bases from V and 5 bases from J, the junction contained 9 bases not matched to a gene. Germline assignment: CDR1 SGHRS and CDR2 YFSETQ. This CDR3 has 16 amino acids. CDR3 loop: CASSRGIAGGDNEQFF. CDR3 bases: TGCGCCAGCAGCCGGGGGATAGCGGGAGGTGACAATGAGCAGTTCTTC.

The chain employs TRBV6-5 and TRBJ2-2; D ambiguous. V was shortened by 3 bases and J by 0 bases, with 11 bases between the two germline ends. The CDR3 covers 16 residues. Germline values: CDR1 MNHEY, CDR2 SVGAGI. For the CDR3, the DNA is TGTGCCAGCAGTTATCATCCCACAGCGAACACCGGGGAGCTGTTTTTT. It yields the protein CASSYHPTANTGELFF.

The rearrangement uses TRBV9 and TRBJ2-3, with D unclear. Germline V lookup: CDR1 SGDLS, CDR2 YYNGEE. CDR3 size: 17 residues. The V end was cut by 0 bases, the J end by 3 bases, with 17 bases between. The CDR3 DNA reads as TGTGCCAGCAGCGTAGGAGCGAGATGGAGAATTACAGATACGCAGTATTTT. It is translated as CASSVGARWRITDTQYF.

The V and J genes are TRBV28 and TRBJ2-3; 8 nucleotides line up with TRBD2. Germline V gene sequence: CDR1 MDHEN, CDR2 SYDVKM. The V gene end was trimmed by 2 bases and the J gene end by 12 bases; junction bases not matched to a gene: 7. CDR3 length equals 13 residues. As DNA, the CDR3 is TGTGCCAGCAGTTTAAATAGCGGGACTCGACAGTATTTT. Its translation: CASSLNSGTRQYF.

V gene TRBV4-2 combines with J gene TRBJ2-7, with D possibly TRBD1 on 7 matching bases. The CDR3 contains 15 residues. V lost 0 bases to trimming and J lost 4 bases, with 13 bases between them. The germline V gene encodes CDR1 LGHNA and CDR2 YNFKEQ. The CDR3 DNA reads TGTGCCAGCAGCCAAGACAGGGGGGACTTTTACGAGCAGTACTTC. Translating it yields CASSQDRGDFYEQYF.

This chain connects TRBV5-1 to TRBJ2-5; TRBD1 aligns across 7 bases. The CDR3 extends over 16 amino acids. V trimming: 0 bases; J trimming: 5 bases; junction bases outside the gene matches: 10. Germline lookup yields CDR1 SGHRS and CDR2 YFSETQ. The CDR3 coding sequence is TGCGCCAGCAGCTTGGGCCTACCGGGACAGTGGGAGACCCAGTACTTC. This translates into CASSLGLPGQWETQYF.

The chain carries TRBV7-9 and TRBJ2-7, with 9 bases lining up with TRBD2. The CDR3 consists of 16 residues. J lost 2 bases, V lost 5 bases, and 10 bases had no gene match. Looked up from germline, CDR1 is SEHNR and CDR2 is FQNEAQ (reference sequence). As DNA, the CDR3 is TGTGCCAGCAGCCTAGAGACTAGCGGATCTCCCTACGAGCAGTACTTC. Translated: CASSLETSGSPYEQYF.

The chain recombines TRBV11-2 with TRBJ1-3; D not resolved. Looked up from germline, CDR1 is SGHAT and CDR2 is FQNNGV. The germline V and J ends were trimmed by 6 bases and 0 bases, with 9 bases remaining between them. This CDR3 has 14 residues. The CDR3 protein is CASRKESSGNTIYF. The CDR3 coding sequence is TGTGCCAGCAGGAAGGAGAGCTCTGGAAACACCATATATTTT.

The V call is TRBV5-6, the J call TRBJ2-5; 7 bases are a match to TRBD2. The CDR3 contains 15 residues. V trimming: 1 base; J trimming: 0 bases; junction bases outside the gene matches: 3. Per germline, CDR1 SGHDT and CDR2 YYEEEE. CDR3 coding DNA: TGTGCCAGCAGCTTGTATGGGGGGGACCAAGAGACCCAGTACTTC. Its translation is CASSLYGGDQETQYF.

The chain combines TRBV7-9 with TRBJ2-5; TRBD1 agrees at 7 bases. The CDR3 runs 15 residues. Per the germline V gene, CDR1 is SEHNR and CDR2 is FQNEAQ (reference sequence). V was clipped by 6 bases and J by 3 bases; unmatched bases: 10. CDR3 amino acids: CASSRIRDRKETQYF. As DNA, the CDR3 is TGTGCCAGCAGTCGGATCCGGGACAGAAAAGAGACCCAGTACTTC.

This clone was found once. The chain recombines TRBV28 with TRBJ2-7, with unresolved D. Germline-derived CDR1 and CDR2 are MDHEN and SYDVKM. V lost 3 bases and J lost 6, with 6 bases in between. The CDR3 loop spans 11 amino acids. The CDR3 loop is CASSFGGEQYF. In DNA, the CDR3 is TGTGCCAGCAGTTTCGGCGGCGAGCAGTACTTC. Using reference TRBV28 and TRBJ2-7 for the parts outside the CDR3, the full variable domain is DVKVTQSSRYLVKRTGEKVFLECVQDMDHENMFWYRQDPGLGLRLIYFSYDVKMKEKGDIPEGYSVSREKKERFSLILESASTNQTSMYLCASSFGGEQYFGPGTRLTVT.